These 31 T cell receptor beta chains were all obtained from the same sample, sequenced in a study of early T cells in non-severe SARS-CoV-2 infection (dated by TCRdb to the early 2020s). The library was produced with 5' RACE. This sample was sequenced with a NextSeq 500. Starting from the raw public reads, TCRdb applied fastp trimming at Q25, assembled clones with MiXCR and retained in-frame beta chains. Each CDR3 protein appears once, grouped with its most common genes and DNA. In all, the sample holds 65,000 to 70,000 distinct CDR3 sequences, and under 13% of those were seen once. The ten biggest clones cover around 6.4% of the sample. Sequences were obtained from whole blood. Receptors originate from an adult who was a healthcare worker with PCR-confirmed SARS-CoV-2 infection or an uninfected control (not recorded which).

The CDR3 sequence is CASRPWTGKGTSYEQYF. The CDR3 coding sequence is TGCGCCAGCAGGCCATGGACAGGGAAGGGGACCTCCTACGAGCAGTACTTC. The rearrangement joins TRBV10-2 to TRBJ2-7; 8 positions match TRBD1. Germline assignment: CDR1 WSHSY and CDR2 SAAADI. This CDR3 has 17 residues. V was pared by 6 bases and J by 0 bases, with 13 bases of the junction left unmatched.

This clonotype was seen repeatedly, ten times or more. This chain connects TRBV11-2 to TRBJ2-1; D perhaps matches TRBD1 (6 bases). Germline CDR1 and CDR2: SGHAT and FQNNGV. The CDR3 extends over 13 amino acids. The V end lost 6 bases, the J end lost 4 bases, and 10 bases lay between the germline ends. The CDR3 coding sequence is TGTGCCAGCAGTTCCACAGGGTACAATGAGCAGTTCTTC. This gives the protein CASSSTGYNEQFF.

This clonotype was counted only a few times. The chain couples TRBV28 to TRBJ2-3; D is perhaps TRBD2 (7 bases). Trimming cost V 4 bases and J 4 bases, with 12 bases left between them. This CDR3 contains 14 residues. Germline V lookup: CDR1 MDHEN, CDR2 SYDVKM. The CDR3 DNA reads TGTGCCAGCAGTTGGAGGGGGGGCCCAGATACGCAGTATTTT. It is translated as CASSWRGGPDTQYF.

This clonotype was observed a handful of times. The chain couples TRBV10-3 to TRBJ2-3; D is unclear. Germline assignment: CDR1 ENHRY and CDR2 SYGVKD. V dropped 6 bases and J dropped 4 bases, with 14 bases sitting between them. The CDR3 is 14 amino acids. The CDR3 DNA is TGTGCCATCAGAACCTTGTTATCCTCAGATACGCAGTATTTT. It codes for CAIRTLLSSDTQYF.

This clonotype occurred many times. V and J are TRBV7-8 and TRBJ2-1; no clear D. CDR3 size: 11 residues. Trimming took 4 bases from V and 7 from J, leaving 5 bases between them. Germline values: CDR1 SGHVS, CDR2 FQNEAQ. CDR3 sequence reads: CASSYGNEQFF. CDR3 nucleotides: TGTGCCAGCAGCTATGGGAATGAGCAGTTCTTC.

In this sample, this clonotype turned up a few times. This chain connects TRBV5-4 to TRBJ2-7, with D tentatively TRBD1 or TRBD2 (5 bases each). Germline V gene data show CDR1 as SGHNT and CDR2 as YYREEE (reference sequence). V was clipped by 3 bases and J by 0 bases, with 13 bases between them. This CDR3 is 15 amino acids long. CDR3 protein: CASSSGPSSSYEQYF. The CDR3 bases are TGTGCCAGCAGCTCGGGACCCTCGAGCTCCTACGAGCAGTACTTC.

The V call is TRBV7-2, the J call TRBJ2-7, with D possibly TRBD1 on 5 matching bases. This CDR3 has 12 residues. CDR1 SGHTA and CDR2 FQGNSA come from the germline V gene. Trimming shortened V by 5 bases and J by 6 bases, and 11 bases separated the two germline ends. CDR3 residues: CASSRGPLEQYF. The CDR3 coding sequence is TGTGCCAGCAGCAGGGGTCCCCTCGAGCAGTACTTC.

The chain joins TRBV5-1 to TRBJ1-1, with D uncertain. V dropped 6 bases and J dropped 0 bases, with 12 bases sitting between them. The CDR3 contains 14 residues. Germline CDR1 SGHRS, CDR2 YFSETQ. The CDR3 sequence is CASKEEGMNTEAFF. The CDR3 DNA is TGCGCCAGCAAAGAGGAGGGTATGAACACTGAAGCTTTCTTT.

This clonotype was recorded many times. This chain uses TRBV28 with TRBJ2-2; D ambiguous. Between the trimmed V and J ends, which lost 6 bases and 0 bases, there was a span of 11 bases. The CDR3 sequence is 15 residues long. From germline, CDR1 is MDHEN and CDR2 SYDVKM. CDR3 bases: TGTGCCAGCAGCCCCCTCTCCCCGAACACCGGGGAGCTGTTTTTT. It specifies CASSPLSPNTGELFF. Variable domain in full (rest from reference TRBV28 and TRBJ2-2): DVKVTQSSRYLVKRTGEKVFLECVQDMDHENMFWYRQDPGLGLRLIYFSYDVKMKEKGDIPEGYSVSREKKERFSLILESASTNQTSMYLCASSPLSPNTGELFFGEGSRLTVL.

This clonotype was recorded at least ten times. The chain couples TRBV15 to TRBJ2-4; possibly TRBD2 for D (5 bases). This CDR3 is 12 amino acids long. Trimming pared 0 bases from V and 11 bases from J, leaving 8 bases between. The germline V gene has CDR1 LNHNV and CDR2 YYDKDF (reference sequence). The CDR3 sequence: CATSRDVGVQYF. The DNA for the CDR3 is TGTGCCACCAGCAGAGATGTCGGGGTTCAGTACTTC.

The chain uses TRBV5-1 and TRBJ2-1, with D perhaps being TRBD1 or TRBD2 (5 bases each). V lost 4 bases and J lost 8, with 13 bases in between. The CDR3 length is 13 residues. CDR1 is SGHRS, CDR2 YFSETQ, per germline. The CDR3 loop reads CASSRTVGDEQFF. The CDR3 DNA follows: TGCGCCAGCAGCCGGACTGTAGGGGATGAGCAGTTCTTC. The full variable domain, with the rest looked up from reference TRBV5-1 and TRBJ2-1, is KAGVTQTPRYLIKTRGQQVTLSCSPISGHRSVSWYQQTPGQGLQFLFEYFSETQRNKGNFPGRFSGRQFSNSRSEMNVSTLELGDSALYLCASSRTVGDEQFFGPGTRLTVL.

This clonotype was seen many times. CDR3 sequence reads: CASSLRPPSRFDTQYF. CDR3 coding DNA: TGTGCCAGCAGTTTGCGGCCCCCATCCAGGTTCGATACGCAGTATTTT. The V and J genes are TRBV12-3 or TRBV12-4 and TRBJ2-3; no reliable D call. The CDR3 sequence is 16 residues long. Trimming removed 3 bases at V and 6 bases at J, with 19 bases between.

J is TRBJ1-5 and V is TRBV2; no definite D call. The CDR3 is 15 amino acids. CDR1 SNHLY and CDR2 FYNNEI come from the germline V gene. V was trimmed by 3 bases and J by 5 bases, leaving 14 bases between them. The CDR3 coding sequence is TGTGCCAGCAGTGACGCGGTCACAGCTTATCAGCCCCAGCATTTT. This translates into CASSDAVTAYQPQHF.

The V call is TRBV18, the J call TRBJ1-2; unclear D gene. V lost 3 bases, J lost 0 bases, and 14 bases lay in between. The CDR3 is 16 amino acids. Germline assignment: CDR1 KGHSH and CDR2 LQKENI. CDR3 DNA sequence: TGTGCCAGCTCACCTTCTGACCTCCCATCTAACTATGGCTACACCTTC. Translation gives CASSPSDLPSNYGYTF.

There are a few counts of this clonotype. The chain uses TRBV7-2 and TRBJ2-4; weak D call: TRBD2 (5 bases). This CDR3 spans 13 amino acids. The germline V gene encodes CDR1 SGHTA and CDR2 FQGNSA. Deletions cut 4 bases from V and 5 bases from J, with 9 bases between. The CDR3 sequence: CASSSGLQNIQYF. The CDR3 coding sequence is TGTGCCAGCAGCTCGGGGTTACAAAACATTCAGTACTTC.

The V gene is TRBV28, the J gene TRBJ2-3, with D maybe TRBD1 (5 bases). V lost 6 bases to trimming and J lost 5 bases, with 21 bases between them. The CDR3 loop spans 16 amino acids. The germline CDR1 and CDR2 sequences are MDHEN and SYDVKM. The CDR3 reads CASSPLRVGLGDTQYF. CDR3 DNA sequence: TGTGCCAGCAGCCCTCTCAGGGTTGGTCTTGGAGATACGCAGTATTTT.

The chain combines TRBV4-3 with TRBJ2-2; unclear D gene. Between the trimmed V and J ends, which lost 0 bases and 0 bases, there was a span of 5 bases. In germline, CDR1 is LGHNA, CDR2 YSLEER. The CDR3 spans 15 residues. CDR3 protein: CASSQETSNTGELFF. CDR3 coding DNA: TGCGCCAGCAGCCAAGAGACATCGAACACCGGGGAGCTGTTTTTT.

This clonotype was seen many times. The rearrangement uses TRBV12-3 or TRBV12-4 and TRBJ2-7, with D possibly TRBD1 on 5 matching bases. The CDR3 runs to 11 residues. V was cut by 6 bases and J by 4 bases, with 7 bases left in between. CDR3 in amino acids: CASSTGYEQYF. In DNA form, the CDR3 reads TGTGCCAGCAGCACAGGATACGAGCAGTACTTC.

This clonotype occurred a few times. The V gene is TRBV6-5, the J gene TRBJ2-1; D is perhaps TRBD1 or TRBD2 (5 bases each). V gave up 0 bases and J gave up 9 bases, with 9 bases separating them. Germline V CDR1 and CDR2: MNHEY, SVGAGI. CDR3 size: 13 residues. The CDR3 reads CASSYSSGPEQFF. CDR3 sequence (DNA): TGTGCCAGCAGTTACTCATCGGGGCCTGAGCAGTTCTTC.

This clonotype was recorded many times. V is TRBV12-3 or TRBV12-4 and J is TRBJ2-7, with D unclear. V was cut by 3 bases and J by 7 bases, with 7 bases left in between. There are 11 residues in the CDR3. CDR3 amino acids: CASSFEVEQYF. CDR3 bases: TGTGCCAGCAGTTTTGAGGTGGAGCAGTACTTC.

This clonotype was seen a handful of times. V usage is TRBV7-9 and J usage is TRBJ2-7; D might be TRBD1 (6 bases). Germline-derived CDR1 and CDR2 are SEHNR and FQNEAQ (reference sequence). The V and J ends lost 4 bases and 0 bases respectively, with 13 bases between them. The CDR3 length is 15 residues. This chain's CDR3 is CASSSTGYSSYEQYF. The CDR3 nucleotides read TGTGCCAGCAGCTCCACAGGGTACTCCTCCTACGAGCAGTACTTC.

The V and J genes are TRBV25-1 and TRBJ1-4; D is uncertain. V lost 5 bases and J lost 7, with 17 bases in between. There are 15 residues in the CDR3. CDR1 is MGHDK, CDR2 SYGVNS, per germline. CDR3 loop: CASSPDRGISEKLFF. CDR3 in DNA: TGTGCCAGCAGTCCGGACCGCGGGATAAGTGAAAAACTGTTTTTT. The whole variable domain, remainder taken from reference TRBV25-1 and TRBJ1-4, is EADIYQTPRYLVIGTGKKITLECSQTMGHDKMYWYQQDPGMELHLIHYSYGVNSTEKGDLSSESTVSRIRTEHFPLTLESARPSHTSQYLCASSPDRGISEKLFFGSGTQLSVL.

A note on this clonotype: A read error may account for a junction end that differs from germline. This chain links TRBV4-1 with TRBJ2-1, with unresolved D. Germline V gene data show CDR1 as MGHRA and CDR2 as YSYEKL. The CDR3 has 14 amino acids. This chain's CDR3 is CASRQGLRDNEQFF. The CDR3 coding sequence is TGCGCCAGCAGGCAAGGTCTTAGGGACAATGAGCAGTTCTTC.

The J gene is TRBJ1-2, the V gene TRBV6-5; D not certain. Looked up from germline, CDR1 is MNHEY and CDR2 is SVGAGI. The CDR3 sequence is 12 residues long. V gave up 2 bases and J gave up 2 bases, with 3 bases separating them. This chain's CDR3 is CASSYGNYGYTF. The DNA of the CDR3 is TGTGCCAGCAGTTACGGAAACTATGGCTACACCTTC.

This clonotype has a handful of counts. The rearrangement uses TRBV7-2 and TRBJ2-7; TRBD2 is a possible D gene (6 bases). The CDR3 sequence is 15 residues long. Germline values: CDR1 SGHTA, CDR2 FQGNSA. V lost 3 bases and J lost 2, with 14 bases in between. CDR3 protein: CASSLQEGLAYEQYF. DNA for the CDR3: TGTGCCAGCAGCTTGCAGGAGGGACTTGCCTACGAGCAGTACTTC.

This clonotype has only a few counts. The rearrangement joins TRBV4-1 to TRBJ2-6, with TRBD1 identical over 7 bases. The J segment lost 3 bases and the V segment lost 4 bases, leaving 12 bases of the junction unmatched. Germline CDR1 reads MGHRA; CDR2 reads YSYEKL. The CDR3 has 18 amino acids. CDR3 sequence: CASSRLQGHPYGANVLTF. As DNA, the CDR3 is TGCGCCAGCAGCCGTCTACAGGGGCACCCTTATGGGGCCAACGTCCTGACTTTC.

This clonotype was detected a few times. For the CDR3, the DNA is TGTGCCAGCAGTTTAGAGGGGGGAGGCAACTATGGCTACACCTTC. This codes for CASSLEGGGNYGYTF. The chain links TRBV12-3 or TRBV12-4 to TRBJ1-2, with D maybe TRBD1 (6 bases). The CDR3 sequence is 15 residues long. Trimming stripped 1 base from V and 2 bases from J, with 11 bases between.

The chain has TRBV12-3 or TRBV12-4 and TRBJ2-1, with 8 bases identical to TRBD1. The V segment lost 6 bases and the J segment 7 bases; nucleotides outside the gene matches: 8. This CDR3 comprises 14 residues. The CDR3 spells CASRNTGGWNEQFF. In nucleotides, the CDR3 is TGTGCCAGCAGGAACACAGGGGGATGGAATGAGCAGTTCTTC.

This clonotype turned up a few times. V usage is TRBV10-2 and J usage is TRBJ2-1; 9 bases are shared with TRBD2. V shed 6 bases and J 0 bases; nucleotides not matched to a gene: 6. The CDR3 length is 16 residues. Germline lookup yields CDR1 WSHSY and CDR2 SAAADI. The DNA of the CDR3 is TGCGCCAGCAGGCCTAGCGGGGTGTTCTCCTACAATGAGCAGTTCTTC. It specifies CASRPSGVFSYNEQFF.

This clonotype was observed a handful of times. The chain's CDR3 is CSARDTLSSGRVYEQFF. CDR3 nucleotides: TGCAGTGCTAGAGACACCTTATCTAGCGGGAGAGTCTATGAGCAGTTCTTC. J is TRBJ2-1 and V is TRBV20-1; 10 positions match TRBD2. The ends lost 0 bases at V and 8 bases at J; junction bases unmatched: 13. The V gene's germline CDR1 is DFQATT and CDR2 SNEGSKA (reference sequence). This CDR3 spans 17 amino acids.

This clonotype was counted between two and nine times. V and J are TRBV12-3 or TRBV12-4 and TRBJ2-2; 12 nucleotides align to TRBD2. The CDR3 runs to 16 residues. The J segment lost 4 bases and the V segment lost 5 bases, leaving 5 bases of the junction unmatched. The CDR3 DNA sequence: TGTGCCAGCAGTCCCCGGACTAGCGGGACCACCGGGGAGCTGTTTTTT. The encoded protein is CASSPRTSGTTGELFF.